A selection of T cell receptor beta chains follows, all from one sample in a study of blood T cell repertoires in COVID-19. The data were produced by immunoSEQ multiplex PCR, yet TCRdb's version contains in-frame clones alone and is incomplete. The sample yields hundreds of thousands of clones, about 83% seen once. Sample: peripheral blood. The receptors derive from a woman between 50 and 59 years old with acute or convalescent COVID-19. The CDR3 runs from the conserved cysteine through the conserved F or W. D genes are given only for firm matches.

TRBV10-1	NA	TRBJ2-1	CASSPQVSDEQFF	TGCGCCAGCAGCCCACAGGTGAGCGATGAGCAGTTCTTC
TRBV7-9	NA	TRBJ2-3	CASSLQGPSTDTQYF	TGTGCCAGCAGCTTACAGGGCCCTAGCACAGATACGCAGTATTTT
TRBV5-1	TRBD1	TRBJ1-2	CASASGGTGTHLGYTF	TGCGCCAGCGCTTCGGGTGGGACAGGTACCCACCTTGGCTACACCTTC
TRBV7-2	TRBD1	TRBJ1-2	CASTLEYRGLGGYTF	TGTGCCAGCACCCTAGAATACAGGGGGCTTGGTGGCTACACCTTC
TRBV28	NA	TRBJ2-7	CASSLSLSSEQYF	TGTGCCAGCAGTTTATCCCTATCTAGCGAGCAGTACTTC
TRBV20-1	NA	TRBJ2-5	CSVRRQETQYF	TGCAGTGTGAGGAGACAAGAGACCCAGTACTTC
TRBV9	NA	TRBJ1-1	CASSAQSWTEAFF	TGTGCCAGCAGCGCACAATCCTGGACTGAAGCTTTCTTT
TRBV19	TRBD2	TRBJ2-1	CASSGLAAVGEQFF	TGTGCCAGTAGTGGACTAGCGGCCGTTGGTGAGCAGTTCTTC
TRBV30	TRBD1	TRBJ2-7	CAWRWDSYEQYF	TGTGCCTGGCGCTGGGACAGCTACGAGCAGTACTTC
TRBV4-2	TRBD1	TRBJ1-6	CASSQIDRGYDNSPLHF	TGTGCCAGCAGCCAAATCGACAGGGGTTACGATAATTCACCCCTCCACTTT